The rows below give T cell receptor beta chains drawn from one sample of a study of blood T cell repertoires in COVID-19. Sequenced by immunoSEQ multiplex PCR; TCRdb stores in-frame clones only, minus some. The data hold some 120,000 clones, with 88% observed a single time. Sequencing input: peripheral blood. The receptors were gathered from a man aged 50-59 years with acute or convalescent COVID-19. Each CDR3 is given with its conserved first and last residue. The order of the fields is V gene, D gene, J gene, clone size, CDR3 DNA, CDR3 protein. D genes are given only for firm matches. Rows give clone size only sometimes, using once, few, many, or a class for an expanded clone.

TRBV6-5	NA	TRBJ2-3	NA	TGTGCCAGCAGTTACGGGCCGGGGGATACGCAGTATTTT	CASSYGPGDTQYF
TRBV11-2	TRBD2	TRBJ2-1	NA	TGTGCCAGCAGCGCCAGACTAGCGGGAGGCTACAATGAGCAGTTCTTC	CASSARLAGGYNEQFF
TRBV7-2	NA	TRBJ2-5	NA	TGTGCCAGCAGCCCCCCCGCGGAGGTGGAGACCCAGTACTTC	CASSPPAEVETQYF
TRBV6-2/TRBV6-3	TRBD2	TRBJ2-1	NA	TGTGCCAGCAGTCCCTACCTAGCGGGGGAGGGTGAGCAGTTCTTC	CASSPYLAGEGEQFF
TRBV30	TRBD1	TRBJ1-4	once	TGTGCCTGGAGGGACCCGACAGGGGAGGATATTGAAAAACTGTTTTTT	CAWRDPTGEDIEKLFF
TRBV7-2	TRBD1	TRBJ2-5	NA	TGTGCCAGCATCACACAGGGGCACATCGGGACCCAGTACTTC	CASITQGHIGTQYF
TRBV24-1	NA	TRBJ2-2	few	TGTGCCACCAGTGATTCGAGACAAGCAGGCGGGGAGCTGTTTTTT	CATSDSRQAGGELFF
TRBV2	TRBD2	TRBJ2-1	NA	TGTGCCAGCAGTGAAGGGGCGGGAGGGATATACAATGAGCAGTTCTTC	CASSEGAGGIYNEQFF
TRBV7-8	NA	TRBJ1-2	NA	TGTGCCAGCAGCGTACAGGGTCGCGGCTACACCTTC	CASSVQGRGYTF
TRBV18	NA	TRBJ2-3	NA	TGTGCCAGCAAGGAGGGGGCTTCAGATACGCAGTATTTT	CASKEGASDTQYF
TRBV5-1	TRBD1	TRBJ2-3	NA	TGCGCCAGCAGCTCCGGACAGGGAAACACAGATACGCAGTATTTT	CASSSGQGNTDTQYF
TRBV30	NA	TRBJ2-3	few	TGTGCCTGGAGCGGAACGGGACGGACAGGCACAGATACGCAGTATTTT	CAWSGTGRTGTDTQYF
TRBV19	NA	TRBJ2-3	NA	TGTGCCAGTAGTGATCGACCGGGTCTGCGCACAGATACGCAGTATTTT	CASSDRPGLRTDTQYF
TRBV21-1	NA	TRBJ1-1	NA	TGTGCCAGCAGCTCCCGGTCCACGAACACTGAAGCTTTCTTT	CASSSRSTNTEAFF
TRBV2	TRBD2	TRBJ2-7	NA	TGTGCCAGCAGTGAGGGCGGGAGGGCCAACGAGCAGTACTTC	CASSEGGRANEQYF
TRBV5-6	TRBD1	TRBJ2-7	NA	TGTGCCAGCAGCCCCTCTCCGACAGGGAAGTACGAGCAGTACTTC	CASSPSPTGKYEQYF
TRBV5-4	TRBD1	TRBJ1-3	once	TGTGCCAGCAGCTCGGACAGGCTCTCTGGAAACACCATATATTTT	CASSSDRLSGNTIYF
TRBV9	TRBD2	TRBJ2-3	NA	TGTGCCAGCAGCGTAGTGAGTAGCGGGCCAGATACGCAGTATTTT	CASSVVSSGPDTQYF
TRBV11-2	NA	TRBJ2-1	NA	TGTGCCAGCAGCTTAGTCGCGGGGCACTCCTACAATGAGCAGTTCTTC	CASSLVAGHSYNEQFF
TRBV6-6	TRBD1	TRBJ1-2	NA	TGTGCCAGCAGGGGAGGGACAGGGGATGGCTACACCTTC	CASRGGTGDGYTF
TRBV9	TRBD1	TRBJ2-7	NA	TGTGCCAGCAGCGTCGACAGGGCCTACGAGCAGTACTTC	CASSVDRAYEQYF
TRBV5-1	TRBD1	TRBJ2-1	NA	TGCGCCAGCAGCTTGGGATTGTGGGACAGGGACCACAATGAGCAGTTCTTC	CASSLGLWDRDHNEQFF
TRBV7-9	NA	TRBJ1-4	NA	TGTGCCAGCAGCCCTACAGGGAATGAAAAACTGTTTTTT	CASSPTGNEKLFF
TRBV27	TRBD2	TRBJ2-1	NA	TGTGCCAGCAGTCGCGGGAGTCGGTACAATGAGCAGTTCTTC	CASSRGSRYNEQFF
TRBV3-1/TRBV3-2	TRBD2	TRBJ2-7	NA	TGTGCCAGCAGCCCCCGACGGACTAGCGGGAGTATCCTCGAGCAGTACTTC	CASSPRRTSGSILEQYF
TRBV6-2/TRBV6-3	TRBD2	TRBJ2-7	few	TGTGCCAGCAGTTATGCGGGAGTAGTGTACGAGCAGTACTTC	CASSYAGVVYEQYF
TRBV6-5	NA	TRBJ1-4	NA	TGTGCCAGTGCGCGAGGGGAGGATGAAAAACTGTTTTTT	CASARGEDEKLFF
TRBV5-1	NA	TRBJ2-5	NA	TGCGCCAGCAGCTTGGGGCAGGGGGAGACCCAGTACTTC	CASSLGQGETQYF
TRBV15	NA	TRBJ2-2	NA	TGTGCCACCAGTCGGAGGGGGCTGGGCACCGGGGAGCTGTTTTTT	CATSRRGLGTGELFF
TRBV27	NA	TRBJ1-5	NA	TGTGCCAGCAGTTTTCACGGGGATAATCAGCCCCAGCATTTT	CASSFHGDNQPQHF
TRBV4-3	TRBD1	TRBJ2-5	NA	TGCGCCAGCAGCCAAGATCCCCACAGGGGGGACGAGACCCAGTACTTC	CASSQDPHRGDETQYF
TRBV6-5	TRBD1	TRBJ2-5	once	TGTGCCAGCAGCCAGGGGACAGGGAGAGGGGAGACCCAGTACTTC	CASSQGTGRGETQYF
TRBV29-1	TRBD1	TRBJ1-5	NA	TGCAGCGTTGGACAGGGAGGCAATCAGCCCCAGCATTTT	CSVGQGGNQPQHF
TRBV7-9	TRBD1	TRBJ2-7	NA	TGTGCCAGCAGCTTAAATGGGGACAGGCACTACGAGCAGTACTTC	CASSLNGDRHYEQYF
TRBV3-1/TRBV3-2	TRBD2	TRBJ2-7	NA	TGTGCCAGCAGCCCCAGGTCTGGGAGCGGGGGCGAGCAGTACTTC	CASSPRSGSGGEQYF
TRBV5-5	NA	TRBJ2-1	NA	TGTGCCAGCAGGTCTATGGTCAATGAGCAGTTCTTC	CASRSMVNEQFF
TRBV28	TRBD1	TRBJ2-7	NA	TGTGCCAGCACCCCGTCGACAGGGGGTCCCTACGAGCAGTACTTC	CASTPSTGGPYEQYF
TRBV27	TRBD2	TRBJ2-2	NA	TGTGCCAGCAGTGCGTCCGGGACTAGCGGGAGTGGTCGGTTTTGGGGGGAGCTGTTTTTT	CASSASGTSGSGRFWGELFF
TRBV11-2	NA	TRBJ2-7	NA	TGTGCCAGCAGCTTGGGGGGAGGATACGAGCAGTACTTC	CASSLGGGYEQYF
TRBV3-1/TRBV3-2	TRBD2	TRBJ2-1	NA	TGTGCCAGCAGCCAAGTGCCACTAGCGGCATCCTACAATGAGCAGTTCTTC	CASSQVPLAASYNEQFF
TRBV12-3/TRBV12-4	NA	TRBJ1-1	NA	TGTGCCAGCAGTTTAAGGGGGGGGACTGAAGCTTTCTTT	CASSLRGGTEAFF